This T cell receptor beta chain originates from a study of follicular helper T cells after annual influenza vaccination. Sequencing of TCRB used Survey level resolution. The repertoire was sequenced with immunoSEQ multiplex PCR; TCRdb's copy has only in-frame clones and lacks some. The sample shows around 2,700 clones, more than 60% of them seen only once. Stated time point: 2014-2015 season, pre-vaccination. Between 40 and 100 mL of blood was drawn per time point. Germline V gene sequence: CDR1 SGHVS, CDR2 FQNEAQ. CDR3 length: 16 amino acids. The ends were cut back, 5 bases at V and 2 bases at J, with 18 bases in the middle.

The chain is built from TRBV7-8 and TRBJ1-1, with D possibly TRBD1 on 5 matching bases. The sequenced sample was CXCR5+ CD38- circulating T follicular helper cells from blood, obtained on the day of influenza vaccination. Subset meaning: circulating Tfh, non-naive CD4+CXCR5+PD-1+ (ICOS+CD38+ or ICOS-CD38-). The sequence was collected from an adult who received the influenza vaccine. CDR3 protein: CASSPTLGGGNTEAFF. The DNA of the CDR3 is TGTGCCAGCAGCCCGACCCTGGGGGGTGGCAACACTGAAGCTTTCTTT.